The 25 T cell receptor beta chains in this list originate from one sample, sequenced in a study of identical twins. TCRdb used MiXCR to reprocess the 5' RACE reads, holding one entry per CDR3 protein. The table shows 510,000 or so distinct CDR3 sequences, with 13% to 15% occurring only once. The sample was also reused in another study, on yellow fever vaccine responses in identical twins.

Material for sequencing was CD4+ T cells sorted from blood. The receptors shown here come from a woman aged 18-35 years in good health.

Only a few counts were recorded for this clonotype. CDR3 amino acids: CASSLVTVINPGELFF. CDR3 nucleotides: TGTGCCAGCAGTTTAGTGACCGTTATTAATCCCGGGGAGCTGTTTTTT. This chain joins TRBV12-3 or TRBV12-4 and TRBJ2-2, with D unclear. V lost 1 base to trimming and J lost 6 bases, with 15 bases between them. The CDR3 runs to 16 residues.

The table lists this clonotype with a few counts. The V gene is TRBV25-1, the J gene TRBJ2-2, with TRBD1 identical over 9 bases. Germline V gene lookup returns CDR1 MGHDK and CDR2 SYGVNS. The junction had 3 bases not matched to a gene; V was cut back by 1 base and J by 3 bases. The CDR3 is 16 amino acids. Here the CDR3 reads CASSELGTGYTGELFF. CDR3 coding DNA: TGTGCCAGCAGTGAATTGGGGACAGGGTACACCGGGGAGCTGTTTTTT.

This clonotype was found a few times. This chain connects TRBV7-2 to TRBJ2-5, with D possibly being TRBD1 (5 bases). This CDR3 comprises 15 residues. Trimming left V 2 bases short and J 2 bases short, with 12 bases between. Germline loops: CDR1 SGHTA, CDR2 FQGNSA. Here the CDR3 reads CASSLRLGRQETQYF. The CDR3 nucleotides read TGTGCCAGCAGCTTACGGTTGGGGCGTCAAGAGACCCAGTACTTC.

This clonotype was recorded a few times. V gene TRBV7-2 combines with J gene TRBJ2-1, with 8 bases matching TRBD1. Trimming removed 3 bases from V and 9 bases from J; junction bases left unmatched: 4. This CDR3 contains 13 residues. From germline, CDR1 is SGHTA and CDR2 FQGNSA. The CDR3 DNA follows: TGTGCCAGCAGCTTCACAGGGGGAGGTGAGCAGTTCTTC. Translated: CASSFTGGGEQFF.

V and J are TRBV18 and TRBJ2-1; possibly TRBD2 for D (6 bases). The CDR3 totals 15 residues. Deletions cut 1 base from V and 9 bases from J, with 16 bases between. The V gene's germline CDR1 is KGHSH and CDR2 LQKENI. This CDR3 is CASSPLSREQGEQFF. The CDR3 DNA follows: TGTGCCAGCTCACCACTCTCTCGGGAGCAGGGTGAGCAGTTCTTC.

V usage is TRBV20-1 and J usage is TRBJ2-1, with TRBD2 matching over 13 bases. The length of the CDR3 is 15 residues. The germline CDR1 and CDR2 sequences are DFQATT and SNEGSKA (reference sequence). V gave up 3 bases and J gave up 9 bases; unmatched junction bases: 8. The CDR3 loop reads CSARTGTSGITEQFF. As DNA, the CDR3 is TGCAGTGCTAGGACCGGGACTAGCGGGATAACTGAGCAGTTCTTC.

The chain uses TRBV29-1 and TRBJ2-1, with D tentatively TRBD2 (7 bases). The germline V and J ends were trimmed by 8 bases and 4 bases, with 15 bases remaining between them. Germline V gene lookup returns CDR1 SQVTM and CDR2 ANQGSEA. The CDR3 covers 13 residues. CDR3 DNA: TGCAGCCATCTTAGGGGGGGGTACAATGAGCAGTTCTTC. It translates to CSHLRGGYNEQFF.

This clonotype occurred many times. The chain is built from TRBV11-2 and TRBJ1-2; 9 bases map to TRBD1. Germline values: CDR1 SGHAT, CDR2 FQNNGV. V was clipped by 5 bases and J by 8 bases; unmatched bases: 6. The CDR3 has 13 residues. The CDR3 loop is CASSPGTGLGYTF. The CDR3 nucleotides read TGTGCCAGCAGCCCAGGGACAGGGTTGGGCTACACCTTC.

The genes are TRBV20-1 and TRBJ1-1; no definite D call. Trimming took off 3 bases at V and 4 bases at J, with 15 bases between the two ends. Germline loops: CDR1 DFQATT, CDR2 SNEGSKA (reference sequence). The CDR3 has 14 residues. CDR3 region: CSARTDPLGTEAFF. In nucleotides, the CDR3 is TGCAGTGCTAGGACGGACCCTCTCGGCACTGAAGCTTTCTTT.

This clonotype was counted only a few times. V and J are TRBV5-5 and TRBJ1-4; 11 positions match TRBD1. Trimming removed 4 bases from V and 0 bases from J; junction bases left unmatched: 2. This CDR3 region has 16 residues. Germline CDR1 and CDR2: SGHKS and YYEKEE (reference sequence). The CDR3 sequence: CASSAGQGATNEKLFF. CDR3 nucleotides: TGTGCCAGCAGCGCGGGACAGGGGGCAACTAATGAAAAACTGTTTTTT.

The chain uses TRBV27 and TRBJ2-1; D gene unclear. With 10 bases removed from V and 0 bases from J, the gap between germline ends came to 10 bases. The CDR3 length is 13 residues. Germline CDR1 MNHEY, CDR2 SMNVEV (reference sequence). CDR3 DNA sequence: TGTGCCAACGGTGTCAGCTCCTACAATGAGCAGTTCTTC. Its protein product is CANGVSSYNEQFF.

This clonotype was found many times. This chain's CDR3 is CASSLVLAGNEQFF. Written as DNA, the CDR3 is TGCGCCAGCAGCTTGGTGTTAGCGGGTAATGAGCAGTTCTTC. The chain carries TRBV5-1 and TRBJ2-1, with 7 bases aligning to TRBD2. Germline loops: CDR1 SGHRS, CDR2 YFSETQ. Trimming removed 0 bases from V and 7 bases from J; junction bases left unmatched: 4. There are 14 residues in the CDR3.

The rearrangement joins TRBV11-2 to TRBJ2-5; D perhaps matches TRBD1 (5 bases). Deletions cut 7 bases from V and 4 bases from J, with 16 bases between. The CDR3 covers 14 residues. Germline V gene data show CDR1 as SGHAT and CDR2 as FQNNGV. For the CDR3, the DNA is TGTGCCAGCACCAATCTAGGGGTTGGAGAGACCCAGTACTTC. Residues: CASTNLGVGETQYF.

The chain uses TRBV28 and TRBJ1-4, with a tentative D call TRBD1 (5 bases). The germline CDR1 and CDR2 sequences are MDHEN and SYDVKM. The CDR3 is 14 amino acids. V lost 4 bases and J lost 8, with 14 bases in between. CDR3 loop: CASSSRDLREKLFF. The CDR3 bases are TGTGCCAGCAGTTCCAGGGACCTCCGCGAAAAACTGTTTTTT.

The table lists this clonotype with a few counts. The gene calls are TRBV4-1 and TRBJ1-1, with D uncertain. CDR3 length equals 13 residues. Trimming took 3 bases from V and 0 from J, leaving 5 bases between them. Germline values: CDR1 MGHRA, CDR2 YSYEKL. The CDR3, as DNA: TGCGCCAGCAGCCATATGCTGAACACTGAAGCTTTCTTT. This codes for CASSHMLNTEAFF.

The rearrangement uses TRBV24-1 and TRBJ2-7; 10 nucleotides agree with TRBD1. The length of the CDR3 is 15 residues. Germline V lookup: CDR1 KGHDR, CDR2 SFDVKD. J gave up 2 bases and V 2 bases, and 2 bases lay outside the gene matches. The CDR3 loop is CATSDSGTGAYEQYF. In nucleotides, the CDR3 is TGTGCCACCAGTGATTCGGGGACAGGGGCCTACGAGCAGTACTTC.

The chain employs TRBV6-1 and TRBJ1-2; D unresolved. The V end lost 6 bases, the J end lost 1 base, and 15 bases lay between the germline ends. This CDR3 is built from 15 residues. From germline, CDR1 is MNHNS and CDR2 SASEGT. The CDR3 sequence: CASSPQIWNNYGYTF. The CDR3 nucleotides read TGTGCCAGCAGCCCCCAGATTTGGAATAACTATGGCTACACCTTC.

The chain joins TRBV10-1 to TRBJ2-1; 8 nucleotides line up with TRBD2. This CDR3 has 15 residues. The ends lost 4 bases at V and 8 bases at J; junction bases unmatched: 10. Germline V gene data show CDR1 as WNHNN and CDR2 as SYGVQD (reference sequence). This CDR3 is CASSVELAGNDEQFF. CDR3 in DNA: TGCGCCAGCAGTGTGGAGTTAGCGGGGAACGATGAGCAGTTCTTC.

This clonotype was detected a few times. CDR3 loop: CASSPEGEALRQYV. Written as DNA, the CDR3 is TGCGCCAGCAGCCCGGAGGGTGAGGCTTTGCGGCAGTACGTC. This rearrangement joins TRBV5-1 to TRBJ2-7; perhaps TRBD2 as D (6 bases). The CDR3 covers 14 residues. V lost 4 bases, J lost 9 bases, and 20 bases lay in between. The germline V gene encodes CDR1 SGHRS and CDR2 YFSETQ.

This clonotype was found a few times. This chain links TRBV19 with TRBJ2-2; the D is unclear. Looked up from germline, CDR1 is LNHDA and CDR2 is SQIVND (reference sequence). CDR3 size: 15 residues. V gave up 4 bases and J gave up 0 bases, with 9 bases separating them. Here the CDR3 DNA reads TGTGCCAGTAGTAAAGCCCAAACGAACACCGGGGAGCTGTTTTTT. Translating it yields CASSKAQTNTGELFF.

The chain uses TRBV20-1 and TRBJ2-5; TRBD1 is a possible D gene (6 bases). Germline CDR1 and CDR2: DFQATT and SNEGSKA (reference sequence). The V gene lost 3 bases and the J gene lost 1 base, with 12 bases spanning the gap. This CDR3 spans 14 amino acids. DNA for the CDR3: TGCAGTGCTAGCCGGGACATAGTCCAAGAGACCCAGTACTTC. Amino acid sequence: CSASRDIVQETQYF.

The chain uses TRBV3-1 and TRBJ2-7; perhaps TRBD1 as D (6 bases). V was pared by 0 bases and J by 5 bases, with 17 bases between. The CDR3 contains 16 residues. Germline CDR1 and CDR2: LGHDT and YNNKEL (reference sequence). CDR3 amino acids: CASSQDPGQGTHEQYF. The DNA for the CDR3 is TGTGCCAGCAGCCAAGACCCTGGCCAGGGGACCCACGAGCAGTACTTC.

This clonotype was detected only a few times. The chain carries TRBV14 and TRBJ2-5; the D gene is possibly TRBD1 (5 bases). Germline CDR1 SGHDN, CDR2 FVKESK. The CDR3 length is 14 residues. Trimming removed 0 bases from V and 4 bases from J, with 9 bases in between. CDR3 sequence: CASSQEQVVETQYF. The CDR3 nucleotides read TGTGCCAGCAGCCAAGAACAGGTGGTAGAGACCCAGTACTTC.

This clonotype was picked up a small number of times. CDR3 DNA: TGTGCCAGCAGCGTGGACAGTGCCTATGGCTACACCTTC. It is translated as CASSVDSAYGYTF. The chain has TRBV7-9 and TRBJ1-2; possible D gene TRBD1, 6 bases. This CDR3 region has 13 residues. Looked up from germline, CDR1 is SEHNR and CDR2 is FQNEAQ (reference sequence). V lost 5 bases and J lost 4, with 11 bases in between.

This clonotype turned up a few times. The genes are TRBV6-1 and TRBJ1-5; 8 bases are shared with TRBD1. The ends lost 6 bases at V and 3 bases at J; junction bases unmatched: 4. The CDR3 loop spans 14 amino acids. Germline CDR1 and CDR2: MNHNS and SASEGT. In DNA, the CDR3 is TGTGCCAGCAGACAGGGGGACGTCAATCAGCCCCAGCATTTT. Translated, it gives CASRQGDVNQPQHF.